This passage covers 25 T cell receptor beta chains from one sample sequenced in a study of Graves' ophthalmopathy and Graves' hyperthyroidism. Scientists amplified the TCR beta CDR3 regions from RNA transcripts. The first-round RT-PCR employed HTBI primers together with the Qiagen OneStep RT-PCR kit. A multiplex PCR was then performed as the second round. TCRdb ran MiXCR on the multiplex PCR reads and lists one entry per CDR3 protein. This table has 560,000 or so distinct CDR3 sequences, 39% appearing once. Sequencing was done on a sample of peripheral blood or thyroid tissue (not recorded which). Source of these receptors: an adult man with Graves' hyperthyroidism.

The chain has TRBV9 and TRBJ1-4; 9 nucleotides agree with TRBD1. Trimming took 4 bases from V and 5 from J; bases not matched to a gene: 12. This CDR3 region has 17 residues. The germline V gene encodes CDR1 SGDLS and CDR2 YYNGEE. CDR3 loop: CASSSTGGRASNEKLFF. CDR3 nucleotide sequence: TGTGCCAGCAGCTCGACAGGGGGGCGGGCCTCGAATGAAAAACTGTTTTTT.

Concerning this clonotype: A much bigger clone sits one base away, suggesting this may be a read error. This chain joins TRBV11-2 and TRBJ2-5; TRBD1 matches at 10 bases. The germline CDR1 and CDR2 sequences are SGHAT and FQNNGV. There are 17 residues in the CDR3. The CDR3 is CAGSLDLTGGRGETQYF. The CDR3 DNA is TGTGCCGGCAGCTTAGACCTGACAGGGGGCAGGGGAGAGACCCAGTACTTC.

V usage is TRBV7-8 and J usage is TRBJ1-4, with 8 bases aligning to TRBD1. Trimming removed 5 bases from V and 10 bases from J; junction bases left unmatched: 3. CDR3 size: 12 residues. The germline gives CDR1 SGHVS, CDR2 FQNEAQ. Here the CDR3 DNA reads TGTGCCAGCAGCCCTACAGGGGGAAAACTGTTTTTT. Residues: CASSPTGGKLFF.

This chain connects TRBV20-1 to TRBJ2-5, with D perhaps matching TRBD2 (5 bases). This CDR3 is built from 13 residues. Trimming cost V 0 bases and J 1 base, with 6 bases left between them. Germline CDR1 reads DFQATT; CDR2 reads SNEGSKA (reference sequence). The CDR3, as DNA: TGCAGTGCTAGAGAAGCGGTCCAAGAGACCCAGTACTTC. Protein: CSAREAVQETQYF.

This clonotype was seen many times. The chain recombines TRBV2 with TRBJ2-6; 13 bases map to TRBD2. The V gene end was trimmed by 4 bases and the J gene end by 2 bases; junction bases not matched to a gene: 5. The CDR3 sequence is 18 residues long. CDR1 and CDR2 from the germline V gene are SNHLY and FYNNEI. Here the CDR3 DNA reads TGTGCCAGCAGTGGACTAGCGGGAGGCCCCCCTGGGGCCAACGTCCTGACTTTC. It specifies CASSGLAGGPPGANVLTF.

The V call is TRBV29-1, the J call TRBJ1-1; D is uncertain. V lost 3 bases to trimming and J lost 3 bases, with 11 bases between them. CDR1 is SQVTM and CDR2 is ANQGSEA in the germline V gene. The CDR3 runs 13 residues. Here the CDR3 reads CSVETGIDTEAFF. In nucleotides, the CDR3 is TGCAGCGTTGAGACTGGGATCGACACTGAAGCTTTCTTT.

This chain joins TRBV5-1 and TRBJ2-7; D gene ambiguous. The DNA end favors TRBJ2-1, so the J call may be wrong. Germline CDR1 SGHRS, CDR2 YFSETQ. The CDR3 spans 13 residues. CDR3 in amino acids: CASSLVAGAEQFF. In DNA, the CDR3 is TGCGCCAGCAGCTTGGTTGCAGGAGCGGAGCAGTTCTTC.

Here the CDR3 reads CAWSAPLGQSSYNSPLHF. The CDR3 DNA reads as TGTGCCTGGAGCGCTCCTCTGGGACAGAGCTCCTATAATTCACCCCTCCACTTT. The chain joins TRBV7-9 to TRBJ1-6; 7 bases line up with TRBD1. V lost 11 bases, J lost 0 bases, and 16 bases stayed unmatched. Germline V gene lookup returns CDR1 SEHNR and CDR2 FQNEAQ (reference sequence). CDR3 length equals 18 residues.

As concerns this clonotype: One base away lies a much larger clone, so this may be a sequencing read error. The conserved final phenylalanine or tryptophan is absent from the CDR3, which likely points to a read error. This sequence joins TRBV7-9 and TRBJ1-1; TRBD1 might be the D (6 bases). CDR1 is SEHNR and CDR2 is FQNEAQ in the germline V gene (reference sequence). CDR3 length equals 13 residues. The germline V and J ends were trimmed by 3 bases and 3 bases, with 8 bases remaining between them. CDR3: CASSLRGDTEAFL. CDR3 in DNA: TGTGCCAGCAGCTTGAGGGGGGACACTGAAGCTTTCCTT.

This clonotype was counted ten times or more. This sequence joins TRBV6-5 and TRBJ2-2; 7 bases map to TRBD2. The CDR3 has 12 residues. Per the germline V gene, CDR1 is MNHEY and CDR2 is SVGAGI. V dropped 7 bases and J dropped 5; count of bases not matched to a gene: 1. The CDR3: CASMGGTGELFF. CDR3 DNA sequence: TGTGCCAGCATGGGAGGGACCGGGGAGCTGTTTTTT.

At least ten counts were recorded for this clonotype. This chain links TRBV5-1 with TRBJ1-5; TRBD1 might be the D (6 bases). CDR3 length: 19 residues. Germline lookup yields CDR1 SGHRS and CDR2 YFSETQ. Deletions cut 0 bases from V and 1 base from J, with 20 bases between. Here the CDR3 reads CASSLAVRQGLESNQPQHF. The CDR3, as DNA: TGCGCCAGCAGCTTGGCAGTGCGGCAGGGGTTGGAGAGCAATCAGCCCCAGCATTTT.

The chain carries TRBV7-8 and TRBJ2-5; 13 positions agree with TRBD2. The CDR3 is made up of 15 amino acids. In germline, CDR1 is SGHVS, CDR2 FQNEAQ. Trimming at V came to 7 bases and at J to 3 bases, leaving 5 bases not matched to a gene. CDR3 region: CASIRTSGSKETQYF. The CDR3 nucleotides read TGTGCCAGCATTAGGACTAGCGGGAGCAAAGAGACCCAGTACTTC.

This clonotype appeared many times. The V and J genes are TRBV6-1 and TRBJ1-1; D call uncertain. Trimming took 7 bases from V and 6 from J, leaving 15 bases between them. Germline-derived CDR1 and CDR2 are MNHNS and SASEGT. This CDR3 has 13 residues. The CDR3: CASIPLTEAEAFF. CDR3 DNA sequence: TGTGCCAGCATCCCCCTCACGGAGGCTGAAGCTTTCTTT.

This clonotype was counted at least ten times. The chain is built from TRBV19 and TRBJ1-1, with 7 bases aligning to TRBD1. From germline, CDR1 is LNHDA and CDR2 SQIVND (reference sequence). Germline trimming cut 7 bases from V and 4 bases from J; bases unmatched to any gene: 12. This CDR3 has 15 amino acids. In DNA, the CDR3 is TGTGCCAGTACAGATTTTCCAGGGGGAGGCACTGAAGCTTTCTTT. It yields the protein CASTDFPGGGTEAFF.

In the case of this clonotype: This could be a read error, since a much larger clone is one nucleotide away. The J gene is TRBJ1-4, the V gene TRBV7-3, with 10 bases matching TRBD1. Germline lookup yields CDR1 SGHTA and CDR2 FQGTGA. This CDR3 has 17 amino acids. Written as DNA, the CDR3 is TGTGCCAGCAGCGCGGGACAGGGGATGACAACTAATGAAGAACTGTTTTTT. Protein: CASSAGQGMTTNEELFF.

This clonotype was detected a few times. The chain employs TRBV2 and TRBJ1-6; 7 nucleotides line up with TRBD1. This CDR3 is built from 15 residues. Per germline, CDR1 SNHLY and CDR2 FYNNEI. Trimming cost V 6 bases and J 8 bases; bases outside gene matches: 10. CDR3 bases: TGTGCCAGCAGGGGGGCCGGGACAGCACATTCACCCCTCCACTTT. It specifies CASRGAGTAHSPLHF. Full variable domain (remainder filled in from reference TRBV2 and TRBJ1-6): EPEVTQTPSHQVTQMGQEVILRCVPISNHLYFYWYRQILGQKVEFLVSFYNNEISEKSEIFDDQFSVERPDGSNFTLKIRSTKLEDSAMYFCASRGAGTAHSPLHFGNGTRLTVT.

This clonotype was recorded at least ten times. The gene calls are TRBV25-1 and TRBJ1-6, with D tentatively TRBD1 (6 bases). There are 14 residues in the CDR3. Germline V CDR1 and CDR2: MGHDK, SYGVNS. The V gene lost 8 bases and the J gene lost 9 bases, with 17 bases spanning the gap. The CDR3 is CASGSRGGGSPLHF. The CDR3 DNA is TGTGCCAGCGGGTCCAGGGGCGGAGGTTCACCCCTCCACTTT. The full variable domain, rest sourced from reference TRBV25-1 and TRBJ1-6, is EADIYQTPRYLVIGTGKKITLECSQTMGHDKMYWYQQDPGMELHLIHYSYGVNSTEKGDLSSESTVSRIRTEHFPLTLESARPSHTSQYLCASGSRGGGSPLHFGNGTRLTVT.

This clonotype was detected ten times or more. This rearrangement joins TRBV24-1 to TRBJ2-7; D perhaps matches TRBD1 (5 bases). V dropped 7 bases and J dropped 6 bases, with 15 bases sitting between them. Germline lookup yields CDR1 KGHDR and CDR2 SFDVKD. This CDR3 has 13 amino acids. The CDR3 loop is CATSQTDSSEQYF. The CDR3 nucleotides read TGTGCCACCAGCCAAACAGACAGTTCCGAGCAGTACTTC.

This clonotype was seen ten or more times. This chain uses TRBV12-3 or TRBV12-4 with TRBJ1-3, with 7 bases lining up with TRBD1. The junction had 8 bases not matched to a gene; V was cut back by 6 bases and J by 0 bases. The CDR3 length is 16 residues. The CDR3 region is CASSSITGDSGNTIYF. The CDR3 DNA follows: TGTGCCAGCAGCTCTATAACAGGGGACTCTGGAAACACCATATATTTT.

This clonotype was detected many times. The chain is built from TRBV28 and TRBJ1-2, with D possibly TRBD1 on 5 matching bases. The CDR3 covers 13 residues. Germline CDR1 reads MDHEN; CDR2 reads SYDVKM. Trimming took 10 bases from V and 4 from J, leaving 16 bases between them. The CDR3 protein is CATRSQGPYGYTF. CDR3 DNA: TGTGCCACCAGGAGTCAGGGTCCCTATGGCTACACCTTC.

The chain recombines TRBV29-1 with TRBJ2-2; D is perhaps TRBD2 (5 bases). In germline, CDR1 is SQVTM, CDR2 ANQGSEA. V was clipped by 7 bases and J by 7 bases, with 16 bases between them. CDR3 length equals 13 residues. The CDR3 DNA follows: TGCAGCGGATCCATTAGCGTTTTCGGGGAGCTGTTTTTT. This gives the protein CSGSISVFGELFF.

In its sample, this clonotype was seen many times. The chain employs TRBV9 and TRBJ1-2; D is uncertain. The V gene's germline CDR1 is SGDLS and CDR2 YYNGEE. The CDR3 sequence is 13 residues long. The V and J ends lost 1 base and 4 bases respectively, with 8 bases between them. The CDR3 reads CASSVKGSYGYTF. The CDR3 nucleotides read TGTGCCAGCAGCGTAAAAGGTTCCTATGGCTACACCTTC.

The genes are TRBV30 and TRBJ1-6, with D perhaps TRBD1 (5 bases). In germline, CDR1 is GTSNPN, CDR2 SVGIG (reference sequence). With 4 bases removed from V and 5 bases from J, the gap between germline ends came to 9 bases. The CDR3 length is 13 residues. This CDR3 reads CAWKGHDNSPLHF. Here the CDR3 DNA reads TGTGCCTGGAAGGGGCACGATAATTCACCCCTCCACTTT.

This clonotype was picked up many times. This chain uses TRBV13 with TRBJ2-7; D remains unclear. Trimming took off 4 bases at V and 11 bases at J, with 18 bases between the two ends. The germline gives CDR1 PRHDT, CDR2 FYEKMQ (reference sequence). The CDR3 is made up of 13 amino acids. The CDR3 reads CASSSGPGREEYF. CDR3 sequence (DNA): TGTGCCAGCAGCTCAGGACCCGGACGTGAGGAGTACTTC.

The chain is built from TRBV9 and TRBJ2-7; no clear D. Trimming cost V 0 bases and J 2 bases, with 9 bases left between them. Germline V lookup: CDR1 SGDLS, CDR2 YYNGEE. The length of the CDR3 is 14 residues. This chain's CDR3 is CASSVGPDPYEQYF. The CDR3 DNA is TGTGCCAGCAGCGTAGGGCCGGACCCCTACGAGCAGTACTTC.